This T cell receptor beta chain was sequenced during a study of CD8+ T cells in alopecia areata. Treatment indicated: oral pan-JAK inhibitor, 5-10 mg twice daily. The CDR3 totals 18 residues. V lost 3 bases and J 0 bases, leaving 15 bases between the germline ends. Germline V gene lookup returns CDR1 KGHSH and CDR2 LQKENI. Reverse transcription of extracted RNA yielded cDNA, which provided the sequencing template. Sequencing used immunoSEQ multiplex PCR; TCRdb keeps in-frame clones, though not all of them. The table includes 200,000 or so clones, roughly 64% detected once. The rearrangement uses TRBV18 and TRBJ2-6; a possible D gene is TRBD2 (5 bases). The sequenced sample was CD4+ T cells sorted from blood, obtained at week 24, from a patient treated with tofacitinib. The TCR originated in a human donor with alopecia areata. CDR3 amino acids: CASSPTGRTFSGANVLTF. CDR3 nucleotides: TGTGCCAGCTCACCGACCGGACGGACTTTCTCTGGGGCCAACGTCCTGACTTTC. Using reference TRBV18 and TRBJ2-6 for the parts outside the CDR3, the full variable domain is NAGVMQNPRHLVRRRGQEARLRCSPMKGHSHVYWYRQLPEEGLKFMVYLQKENIIDESGMPKERFSAEFPKEGPSILRIQQVVRGDSAAYFCASSPTGRTFSGANVLTFGAGSRLTVL.